This T cell receptor beta chain is from a study of PD-1 blockade in classical Hodgkin lymphoma. About this clone itself: Its antigen is undetermined.

Clones were sequenced by immunoSEQ multiplex PCR, and TCRdb holds only the in-frame ones, with some missing. In the table there are 19,000 or so clones, about 87% of which are singletons. The time point: newly diagnosed, previously untreated cHL patient sample. Magnetic depletion of non-target cells from thawed PBMCs yielded purified CD8+ T cells. Untreated, newly diagnosed classical Hodgkin lymphoma PBMCs were comparators. This CDR3 is built from 14 residues. V dropped 5 bases and J dropped 5; count of bases not matched to a gene: 3. Germline V gives CDR1 SGHVS, CDR2 FNYEAQ. Study outcomes and limitations: Reported baseline diversity: healthy donors highest, relapsed/refractory patients lowest. The causes of the repertoire differences, possibly disease activity or prior therapy, remain undefined.

The rearrangement uses TRBV7-6 and TRBJ1-6, with 7 nucleotides matching TRBD1. Sequencing was done on a sample of CD8+ T cells from blood. This TCR derives from a human donor with classical Hodgkin lymphoma. The CDR3 protein is CASSPGTDNSPLHF. The CDR3 bases are TGTGCCAGCAGCCCCGGGACAGATAATTCACCCCTCCACTTT.